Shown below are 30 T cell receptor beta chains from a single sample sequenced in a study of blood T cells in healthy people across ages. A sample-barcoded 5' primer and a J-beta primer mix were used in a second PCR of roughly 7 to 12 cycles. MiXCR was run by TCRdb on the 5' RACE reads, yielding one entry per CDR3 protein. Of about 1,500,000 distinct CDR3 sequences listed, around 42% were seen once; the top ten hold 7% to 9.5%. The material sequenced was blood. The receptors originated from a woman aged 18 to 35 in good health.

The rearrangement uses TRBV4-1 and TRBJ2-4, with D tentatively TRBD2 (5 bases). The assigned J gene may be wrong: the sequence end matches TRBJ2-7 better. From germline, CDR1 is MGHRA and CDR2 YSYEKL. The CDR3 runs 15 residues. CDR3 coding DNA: TGCGCCAGCAGCCAAGTAGCCGGAGGCGGCGACGAGCAGTACTTC. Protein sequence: CASSQVAGGGDEQYF.

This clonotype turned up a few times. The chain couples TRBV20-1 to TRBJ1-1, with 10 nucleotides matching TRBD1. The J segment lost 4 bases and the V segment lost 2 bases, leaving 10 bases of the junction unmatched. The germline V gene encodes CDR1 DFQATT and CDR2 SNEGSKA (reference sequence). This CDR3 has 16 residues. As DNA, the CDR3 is TGCAGTGCTAGACCCCCGGGACAGGGGCGGCGCACTGAAGCTTTCTTT. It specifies CSARPPGQGRRTEAFF.

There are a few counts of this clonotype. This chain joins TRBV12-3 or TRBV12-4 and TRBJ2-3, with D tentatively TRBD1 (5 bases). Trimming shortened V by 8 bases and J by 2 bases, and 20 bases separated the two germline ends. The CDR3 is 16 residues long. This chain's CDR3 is CASSAPGQSSTDTQYF. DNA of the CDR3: TGTGCCAGCTCGGCCCCCGGACAAAGCTCCACAGATACGCAGTATTTT.

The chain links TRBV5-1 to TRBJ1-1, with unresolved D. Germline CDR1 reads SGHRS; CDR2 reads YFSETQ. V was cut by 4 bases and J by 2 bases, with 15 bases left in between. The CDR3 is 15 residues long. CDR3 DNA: TGCGCCAGCAGCCCCTCCCCGCAGATAAACACTGAAGCTTTCTTT. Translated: CASSPSPQINTEAFF.

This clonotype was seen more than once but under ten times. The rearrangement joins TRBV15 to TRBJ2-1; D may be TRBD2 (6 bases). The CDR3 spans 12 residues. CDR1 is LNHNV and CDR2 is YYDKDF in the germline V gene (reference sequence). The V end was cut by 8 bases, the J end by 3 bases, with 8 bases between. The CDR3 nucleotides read TGTGCCACCTCGGAGGGCTACAATGAGCAGTTCTTC. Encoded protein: CATSEGYNEQFF.

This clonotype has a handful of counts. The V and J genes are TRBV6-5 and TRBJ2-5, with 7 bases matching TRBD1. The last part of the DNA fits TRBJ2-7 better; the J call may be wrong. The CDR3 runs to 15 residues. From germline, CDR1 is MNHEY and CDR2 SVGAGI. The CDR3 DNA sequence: TGTGCCAGCAGTTACGGGCCAGGGGGTCGGTACGAGCAGTACTTC. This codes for CASSYGPGGRYEQYF.

The CDR3 here is CASTSGLAGGSTDTQYF. The CDR3 DNA reads TGTGCCAGCACCTCGGGACTAGCGGGAGGTAGCACAGATACGCAGTATTTT. The chain couples TRBV9 to TRBJ2-3; TRBD2 aligns across 15 bases. Germline V gene lookup returns CDR1 SGDLS and CDR2 YYNGEE. This CDR3 contains 17 residues. V shed 6 bases and J 0 bases; nucleotides not matched to a gene: 5.

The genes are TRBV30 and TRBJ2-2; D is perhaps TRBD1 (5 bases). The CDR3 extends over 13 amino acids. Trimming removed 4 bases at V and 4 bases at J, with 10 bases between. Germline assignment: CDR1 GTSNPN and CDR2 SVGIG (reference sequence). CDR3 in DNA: TGTGCCTGGAAGGGGCGCCTCACCGGGGAGCTGTTTTTT. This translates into CAWKGRLTGELFF.

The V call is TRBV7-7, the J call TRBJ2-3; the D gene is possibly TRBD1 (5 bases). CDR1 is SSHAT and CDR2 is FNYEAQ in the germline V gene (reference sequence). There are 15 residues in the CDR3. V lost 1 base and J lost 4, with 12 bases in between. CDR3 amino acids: CASSLGETEADTQYF. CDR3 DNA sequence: TGTGCCAGCAGCTTAGGTGAGACAGAGGCAGATACGCAGTATTTT.

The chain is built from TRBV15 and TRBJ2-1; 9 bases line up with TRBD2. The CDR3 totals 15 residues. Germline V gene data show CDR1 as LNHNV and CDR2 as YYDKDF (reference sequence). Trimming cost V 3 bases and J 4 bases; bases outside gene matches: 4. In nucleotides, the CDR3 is TGTGCCACCAGCAGTCTAGCGGGAATTTACAATGAGCAGTTCTTC. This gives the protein CATSSLAGIYNEQFF.

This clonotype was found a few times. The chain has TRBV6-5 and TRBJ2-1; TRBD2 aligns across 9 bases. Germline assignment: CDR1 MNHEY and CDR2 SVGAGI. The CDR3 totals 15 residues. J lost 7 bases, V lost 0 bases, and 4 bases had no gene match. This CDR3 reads CASSYSASGVNEQFF. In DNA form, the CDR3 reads TGTGCCAGCAGTTACTCGGCTAGCGGGGTTAATGAGCAGTTCTTC.

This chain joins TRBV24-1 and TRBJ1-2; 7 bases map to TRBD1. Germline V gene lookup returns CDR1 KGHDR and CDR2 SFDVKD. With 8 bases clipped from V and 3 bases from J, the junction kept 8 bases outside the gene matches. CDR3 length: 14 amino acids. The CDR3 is CATTGGQVDYGYTF. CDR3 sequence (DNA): TGTGCCACCACCGGAGGACAGGTAGACTATGGCTACACCTTC.

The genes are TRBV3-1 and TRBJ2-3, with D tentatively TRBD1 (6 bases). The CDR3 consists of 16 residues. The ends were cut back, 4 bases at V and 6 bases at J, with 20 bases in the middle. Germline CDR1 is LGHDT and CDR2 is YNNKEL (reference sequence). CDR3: CASSPGVGAHMDTQYF. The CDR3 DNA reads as TGTGCCAGCAGCCCCGGGGTGGGGGCCCACATGGATACGCAGTATTTT.

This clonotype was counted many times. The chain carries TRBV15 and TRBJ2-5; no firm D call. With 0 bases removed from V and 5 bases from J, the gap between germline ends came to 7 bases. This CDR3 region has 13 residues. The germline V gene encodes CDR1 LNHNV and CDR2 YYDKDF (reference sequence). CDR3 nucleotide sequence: TGTGCCACCAGCAGAGATGCGCGGGAGACCCAGTACTTC. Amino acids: CATSRDARETQYF.

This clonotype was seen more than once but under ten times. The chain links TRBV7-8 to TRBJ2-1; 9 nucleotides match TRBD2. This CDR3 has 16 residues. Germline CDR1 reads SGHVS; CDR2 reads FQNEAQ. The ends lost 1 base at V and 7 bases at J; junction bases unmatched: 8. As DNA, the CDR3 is TGTGCCAGCAGCTTAGTAGCGGGAGTTTTTTGGAATGAGCAGTTCTTC. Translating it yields CASSLVAGVFWNEQFF.

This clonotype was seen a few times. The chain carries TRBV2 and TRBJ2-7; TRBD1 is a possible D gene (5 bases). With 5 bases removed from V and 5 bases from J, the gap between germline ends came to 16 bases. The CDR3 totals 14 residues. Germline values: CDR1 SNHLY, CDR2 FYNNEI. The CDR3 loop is CASSRANRIDEQYF. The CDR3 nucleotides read TGTGCCAGCAGTAGGGCCAACAGGATCGACGAGCAGTACTTC.

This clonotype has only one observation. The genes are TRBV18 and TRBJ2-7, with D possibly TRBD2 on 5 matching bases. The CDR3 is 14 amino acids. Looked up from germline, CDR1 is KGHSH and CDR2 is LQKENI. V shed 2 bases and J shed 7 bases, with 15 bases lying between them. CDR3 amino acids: CASSPSRAYNEQYF. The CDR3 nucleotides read TGTGCCAGCTCACCATCGAGGGCCTACAATGAGCAGTACTTC.

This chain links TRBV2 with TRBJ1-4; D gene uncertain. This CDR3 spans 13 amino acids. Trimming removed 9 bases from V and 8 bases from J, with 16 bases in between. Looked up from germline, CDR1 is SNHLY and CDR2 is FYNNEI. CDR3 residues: CARIKSSGEKLFF. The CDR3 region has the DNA TGTGCCAGAATAAAGTCCTCTGGGGAAAAACTGTTTTTT.

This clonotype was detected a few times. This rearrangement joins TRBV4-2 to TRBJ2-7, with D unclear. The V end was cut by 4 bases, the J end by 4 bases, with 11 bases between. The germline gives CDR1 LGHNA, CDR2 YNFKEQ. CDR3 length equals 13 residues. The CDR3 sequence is CASSPRSGYEQYF. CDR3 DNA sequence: TGTGCCAGCAGCCCCCGTTCCGGGTACGAGCAGTACTTC.

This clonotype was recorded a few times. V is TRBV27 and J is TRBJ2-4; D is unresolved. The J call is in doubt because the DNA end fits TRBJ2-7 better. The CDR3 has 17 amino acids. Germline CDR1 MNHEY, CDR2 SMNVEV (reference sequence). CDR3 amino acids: CASSLSFPPFSSYEQYF. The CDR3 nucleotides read TGTGCCAGCAGTTTATCGTTCCCGCCATTCTCCTCCTACGAGCAGTACTTC.

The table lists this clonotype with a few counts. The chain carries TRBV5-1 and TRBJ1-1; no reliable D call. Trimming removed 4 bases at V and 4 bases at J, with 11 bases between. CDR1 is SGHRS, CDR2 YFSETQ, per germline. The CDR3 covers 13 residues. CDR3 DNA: TGCGCCAGCAGCGGCGGTGTGGTCACTGAAGCTTTCTTT. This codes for CASSGGVVTEAFF.

Here the CDR3 reads CASSTGLAAADEQYF. The CDR3 bases are TGCGCCAGCAGCACGGGACTAGCGGCCGCCGACGAGCAGTACTTC. The chain joins TRBV5-1 to TRBJ2-7; 11 bases are shared with TRBD2. CDR1 is SGHRS and CDR2 is YFSETQ in the germline V gene. With V trimmed by 4 bases and J by 5 bases, 8 bases remained unmatched. The CDR3 extends over 15 amino acids. Full variable domain (remainder filled in from reference TRBV5-1 and TRBJ2-7): KAGVTQTPRYLIKTRGQQVTLSCSPISGHRSVSWYQQTPGQGLQFLFEYFSETQRNKGNFPGRFSGRQFSNSRSEMNVSTLELGDSALYLCASSTGLAAADEQYFGPGTRLTVT.

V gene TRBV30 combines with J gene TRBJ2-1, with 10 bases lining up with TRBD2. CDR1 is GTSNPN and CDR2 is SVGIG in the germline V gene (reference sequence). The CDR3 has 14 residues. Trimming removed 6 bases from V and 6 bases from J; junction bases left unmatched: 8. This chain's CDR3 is CACHPRLAGNEQFF. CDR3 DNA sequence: TGTGCCTGCCACCCGAGACTAGCGGGCAATGAGCAGTTCTTC.

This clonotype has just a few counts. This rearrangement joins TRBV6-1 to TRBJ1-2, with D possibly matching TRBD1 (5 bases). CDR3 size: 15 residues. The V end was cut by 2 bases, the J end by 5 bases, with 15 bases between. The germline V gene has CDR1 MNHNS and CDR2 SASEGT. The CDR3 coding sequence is TGTGCCAGCAGTGAAAGGGCTGGGGCCGTTTATGGCTACACCTTC. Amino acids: CASSERAGAVYGYTF.

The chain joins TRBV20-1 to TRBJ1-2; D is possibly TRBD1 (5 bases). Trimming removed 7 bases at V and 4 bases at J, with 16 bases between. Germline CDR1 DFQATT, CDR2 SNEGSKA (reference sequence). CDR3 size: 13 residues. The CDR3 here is CSGHLGGVYGYTF. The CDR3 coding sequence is TGCAGTGGCCATTTGGGGGGGGTCTATGGCTACACCTTC.

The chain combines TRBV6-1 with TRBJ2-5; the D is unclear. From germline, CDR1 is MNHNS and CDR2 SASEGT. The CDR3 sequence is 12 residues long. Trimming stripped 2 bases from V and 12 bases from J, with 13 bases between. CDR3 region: CASSERGDSKYF. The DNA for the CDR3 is TGTGCCAGCAGTGAAAGAGGCGACTCCAAGTACTTC.

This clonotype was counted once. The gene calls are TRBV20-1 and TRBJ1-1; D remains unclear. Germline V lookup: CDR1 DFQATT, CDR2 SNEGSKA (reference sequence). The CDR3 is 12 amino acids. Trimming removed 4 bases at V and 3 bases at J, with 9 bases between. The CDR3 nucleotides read TGCAGTGCTAACCCAGTCGACACTGAAGCTTTCTTT. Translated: CSANPVDTEAFF.

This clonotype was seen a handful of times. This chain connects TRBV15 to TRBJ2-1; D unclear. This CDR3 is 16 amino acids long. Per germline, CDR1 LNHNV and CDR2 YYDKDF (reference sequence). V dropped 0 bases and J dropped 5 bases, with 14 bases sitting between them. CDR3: CATSRDSLELHNEQFF. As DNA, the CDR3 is TGTGCCACCAGCAGAGATTCGCTTGAGCTTCACAATGAGCAGTTCTTC. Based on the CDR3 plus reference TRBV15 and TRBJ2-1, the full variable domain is DAMVIQNPRYQVTQFGKPVTLSCSQTLNHNVMYWYQQKSSQAPKLLFHYYDKDFNNEADTPDNFQSRRPNTSFCFLDIRSPGLGDTAMYLCATSRDSLELHNEQFFGPGTRLTVL.

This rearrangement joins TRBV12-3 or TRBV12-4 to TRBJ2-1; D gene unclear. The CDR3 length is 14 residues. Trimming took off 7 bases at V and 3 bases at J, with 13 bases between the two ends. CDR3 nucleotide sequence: TGTGCCAGCACCACCGGGCCCCACTACAATGAGCAGTTCTTC. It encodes CASTTGPHYNEQFF.

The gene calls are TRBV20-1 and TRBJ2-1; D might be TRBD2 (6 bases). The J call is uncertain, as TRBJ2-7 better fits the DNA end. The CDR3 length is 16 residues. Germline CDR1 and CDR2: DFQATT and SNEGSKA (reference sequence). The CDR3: CSARDPTGDNYNEQYF. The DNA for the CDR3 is TGCAGTGCTAGAGATCCAACGGGGGATAACTACAATGAGCAGTACTTC.